Listed here are 31 T cell receptor beta chains from one sample, sequenced in a study of T cell responses to AZD1222 COVID-19 vaccine. Clones were sequenced by immunoSEQ multiplex PCR, and TCRdb holds only the in-frame ones, with some missing. The sample shows tens of thousands of clones, approximately 88% of them seen only once. The material sequenced was peripheral blood, taken 28 days after the second dose of the MenACWY control vaccine. Every receptor here comes from an adult who received the MenACWY meningococcal vaccine as a control.

This clone turned up a few times. The chain has TRBV3-1 (or the pseudogene TRBV3-2) and TRBJ2-5, with TRBD2 matching over 12 bases. CDR1 is LGHDT, CDR2 YNNKEL, per germline (reference sequence). V was clipped by 0 bases and J by 3 bases; unmatched bases: 5. The CDR3 loop spans 17 amino acids. The CDR3 DNA follows: TGTGCCAGCAGCCAAGATCAGACTAGCGGGAGAAAAGAGACCCAGTACTTC. Its translation is CASSQDQTSGRKETQYF.

The chain joins TRBV30 to TRBJ1-1; D unclear. The V gene lost 2 bases and the J gene lost 1 base, with 8 bases spanning the gap. Germline CDR1 GTSNPN, CDR2 SVGIG (reference sequence). This CDR3 is built from 13 residues. The CDR3 loop reads CAWSSQENTEAFF. The DNA of the CDR3 is TGTGCCTGGAGTTCTCAGGAGAACACTGAAGCTTTCTTT.

As to this clone: Distinct nucleotide sequences in the sample also encode this CDR3. The chain joins TRBV27 to TRBJ1-5, with 8 bases that match TRBD1. This CDR3 has 14 amino acids. With V trimmed by 5 bases and J by 4 bases, 4 bases remained unmatched. Germline V CDR1 and CDR2: MNHEY, SMNVEV (reference sequence). The CDR3 loop reads CASSPRQGNQPQHF. The CDR3 DNA follows: TGTGCCAGCAGTCCCAGACAGGGGAATCAGCCCCAGCATTTT.

The CDR3 DNA is TGTGCCAGCAGCCGCGGTGGAGGGGGCAAGGAATCACCCCTCCACTTT. This gives the protein CASSRGGGGKESPLHF. The rearrangement joins TRBV7-9 to TRBJ1-6; 7 bases map to TRBD1. Germline V gives CDR1 SEHNR, CDR2 FQNEAQ (reference sequence). Trimming took 5 bases from V and 10 from J; bases not matched to a gene: 14. The CDR3 spans 16 residues.

This sequence joins TRBV7-9 and TRBJ1-2; 8 bases agree with TRBD1. V gave up 5 bases and J gave up 4 bases; unmatched junction bases: 9. CDR1 and CDR2 (germline): SEHNR, FQNEAQ (reference sequence). The CDR3 extends over 15 amino acids. In DNA, the CDR3 is TGTGCCAGCAGCCCCGAGACAGGGGTAGGCTATGGCTACACCTTC. Translated: CASSPETGVGYGYTF.

The chain uses TRBV29-1 and TRBJ1-3; D is unresolved. The germline CDR1 and CDR2 sequences are SQVTM and ANQGSEA. Trimming left V 7 bases short and J 4 bases short, with 11 bases between. The CDR3 totals 12 residues. CDR3 amino acids: CSAESGGNTIYF. In DNA form, the CDR3 reads TGCAGCGCCGAATCAGGCGGAAACACCATATATTTT.

This clone showed up just once. The V gene is TRBV4-3, the J gene TRBJ1-6; a weak D match, TRBD1 (5 bases). V lost 3 bases, J lost 10 bases, and 16 bases lay in between. This CDR3 has 15 residues. Germline CDR1 is LGHNA and CDR2 is YSLEER. Here the CDR3 reads CASSQTDSLTSPLHF. Written as DNA, the CDR3 is TGCGCCAGCAGCCAGACCGACAGTCTCACCTCACCCCTCCACTTT.

The chain links TRBV28 to TRBJ2-7, with D perhaps TRBD1 (6 bases). CDR3 length equals 15 residues. V was shortened by 6 bases and J by 9 bases, with 24 bases between the two germline ends. The germline V gene encodes CDR1 MDHEN and CDR2 SYDVKM. The CDR3 nucleotides read TGTGCCAGCAGCCGCCCGGGCCAGGGGCTTCGACGGCAGTACTTC. This gives the protein CASSRPGQGLRRQYF.

This clone was seen a few times. The rearrangement joins TRBV2 to TRBJ2-2; the D gene is possibly TRBD2 (5 bases). With 5 bases removed from V and 4 bases from J, the gap between germline ends came to 20 bases. CDR3 length: 17 residues. Germline V gene sequence: CDR1 SNHLY, CDR2 FYNNEI. The DNA of the CDR3 is TGTGCCAGCAGTCGTGGACTGGCCGGTTCCTCCACCGGGGAGCTGTTTTTT. Amino acids: CASSRGLAGSSTGELFF.

By sample share, this clone is medium-sized. This chain links TRBV20-1 with TRBJ1-2, with no clear D. Trimming cost V 3 bases and J 4 bases, with 12 bases left between them. The CDR3 totals 13 residues. The V gene's germline CDR1 is DFQATT and CDR2 SNEGSKA (reference sequence). CDR3 residues: CSASTGQPYGYTF. The DNA for the CDR3 is TGCAGTGCTAGTACGGGCCAGCCCTATGGCTACACCTTC.

The V gene is TRBV30, the J gene TRBJ1-6; 8 bases fit TRBD1. The V gene end was trimmed by 2 bases and the J gene end by 9 bases; junction bases not matched to a gene: 9. CDR1 GTSNPN and CDR2 SVGIG come from the germline V gene (reference sequence). The CDR3 totals 15 residues. CDR3 coding DNA: TGTGCCTGGAGTCCCGGACAGGGTAGTTCTTCACCCCTCCACTTT. It encodes CAWSPGQGSSSPLHF.

This clone was counted once. The chain combines TRBV28 with TRBJ1-1; D is unclear. Trimming stripped 7 bases from V and 4 bases from J, with 25 bases between. In germline, CDR1 is MDHEN, CDR2 SYDVKM. CDR3 length equals 17 residues. The CDR3 DNA reads as TGTGCCAGCATTTCCCGGAAGGGCTGGGGAGGTAGCACTGAAGCTTTCTTT. Amino acid sequence: CASISRKGWGGSTEAFF.

The chain employs TRBV27 and TRBJ2-3; D call uncertain. The V gene's germline CDR1 is MNHEY and CDR2 SMNVEV (reference sequence). The length of the CDR3 is 13 residues. V was pared by 6 bases and J by 2 bases, with 9 bases between. The CDR3 nucleotides are TGTGCCAGCAGGCCGTCCCCCACAGATACGCAGTATTTT. It is translated as CASRPSPTDTQYF.

The V and J genes are TRBV29-1 and TRBJ1-3, with D possibly being TRBD1 (5 bases). Trimming left V 4 bases short and J 4 bases short, with 17 bases between. This CDR3 has 15 amino acids. The V gene's germline CDR1 is SQVTM and CDR2 ANQGSEA. The CDR3: CSVAGRDPSGNTIYF. The CDR3, as DNA: TGCAGCGTTGCTGGCAGGGACCCCTCAGGAAACACCATATATTTT. The whole variable domain, remainder taken from reference TRBV29-1 and TRBJ1-3, is SAVISQKPSRDICQRGTSLTIQCQVDSQVTMMFWYRQQPGQSLTLIATANQGSEATYESGFVIDKFPISRPNLTFSTLTVSNMSPEDSSIYLCSVAGRDPSGNTIYFGEGSWLTVV.

The chain links TRBV13 to TRBJ1-3, with unresolved D. The CDR3 totals 14 residues. Germline V gives CDR1 PRHDT, CDR2 FYEKMQ (reference sequence). The germline V and J ends were trimmed by 1 base and 2 bases, with 6 bases remaining between them. CDR3 sequence reads: CASSLDSPGNTIYF. The DNA of the CDR3 is TGTGCCAGCAGCTTAGACAGTCCTGGAAACACCATATATTTT.

This sequence joins TRBV10-3 and TRBJ2-7, with 7 nucleotides matching TRBD1. Germline assignment: CDR1 ENHRY and CDR2 SYGVKD. The CDR3 is made up of 14 amino acids. V was clipped by 0 bases and J by 4 bases; unmatched bases: 3. DNA of the CDR3: TGTGCCATCAGTGAGTCCGGGACAGAGTACGAGCAGTACTTC. This sequence encodes CAISESGTEYEQYF.

The chain links TRBV2 to TRBJ1-2, with a weak D call TRBD1 (6 bases). The CDR3 is 14 residues long. V lost 5 bases and J lost 0, with 10 bases in between. Germline assignment: CDR1 SNHLY and CDR2 FYNNEI. CDR3 amino acids: CASSLRTANYGYTF. The CDR3 region has the DNA TGTGCCAGCAGTTTAAGGACAGCTAACTATGGCTACACCTTC. Combining the CDR3 with reference TRBV2 and TRBJ1-2 gives the whole variable domain EPEVTQTPSHQVTQMGQEVILRCVPISNHLYFYWYRQILGQKVEFLVSFYNNEISEKSEIFDDQFSVERPDGSNFTLKIRSTKLEDSAMYFCASSLRTANYGYTFGSGTRLTVV.

The rearrangement links TRBV4-3 to TRBJ2-3, with no clear D. Trimming left V 0 bases short and J 2 bases short, with 12 bases between. Germline V gene lookup returns CDR1 LGHNA and CDR2 YSLEER. The CDR3 is 16 residues long. The CDR3 nucleotides are TGCGCCAGCAGCCAAGATCGAGTCGGGTACACAGATACGCAGTATTTT. The encoded protein is CASSQDRVGYTDTQYF.

The chain couples TRBV11-3 to TRBJ2-1; 8 positions match TRBD2. CDR3 length equals 14 residues. Trimming at V came to 5 bases and at J to 2 bases, leaving 2 bases not matched to a gene. CDR1 is SGHNT, CDR2 YENEEA, per germline. DNA for the CDR3: TGTGCCAGCAGCCTCGGGGGGGCCTACAATGAGCAGTTCTTC. This codes for CASSLGGAYNEQFF.

This sequence joins TRBV5-1 and TRBJ1-5; D possibly corresponds to TRBD1 (6 bases). Germline CDR1 and CDR2: SGHRS and YFSETQ. The CDR3 runs 15 residues. Trimming removed 2 bases at V and 4 bases at J, with 13 bases between. The CDR3 here is CASSLELGANQPQHF. CDR3 DNA: TGCGCCAGCAGCTTAGAATTGGGGGCGAATCAGCCCCAGCATTTT.

By sample share, this clone is medium-sized. V gene TRBV5-6 combines with J gene TRBJ1-4, with 11 positions matching TRBD1. The CDR3 runs to 16 residues. Per the germline V gene, CDR1 is SGHDT and CDR2 is YYEEEE. V shed 3 bases and J 3 bases; nucleotides not matched to a gene: 4. CDR3 in amino acids: CASSSGTGGPNEKLFF. The CDR3 DNA is TGTGCCAGCAGCTCCGGGACAGGGGGACCTAATGAAAAACTGTTTTTT.

The chain carries TRBV3-1 (or the pseudogene TRBV3-2) and TRBJ2-7; perhaps TRBD1 as D (5 bases). Germline V gene data show CDR1 as LGHDT and CDR2 as YNNKEL (reference sequence). V was shortened by 4 bases and J by 12 bases, with 19 bases between the two germline ends. This CDR3 has 13 amino acids. CDR3: CASSLSSSGSPYF. In DNA, the CDR3 is TGTGCCAGCAGCCTGTCCTCGTCAGGGTCCCCGTACTTC.

The rearrangement uses TRBV4-2 and TRBJ1-3, with unresolved D. Germline CDR1 is LGHNA and CDR2 is YNFKEQ. Trimming pared 0 bases from V and 5 bases from J, leaving 11 bases between. The CDR3 contains 15 residues. Here the CDR3 reads CASSQEGSLRNTIYF. The CDR3 DNA reads as TGTGCCAGCAGCCAAGAAGGTTCGCTTAGAAACACCATATATTTT.

The J gene is TRBJ2-7, the V gene TRBV7-8; no clear D. The CDR3 contains 12 residues. V was pared by 2 bases and J by 6 bases, with 8 bases between. Germline V gene lookup returns CDR1 SGHVS and CDR2 FQNEAQ. The CDR3, as DNA: TGTGCCAGCAGCTTACGGCAAAGCGAGCAGTACTTC. Translating gives CASSLRQSEQYF.

This sequence joins TRBV6-1 and TRBJ1-3; a weak D match, TRBD1 (5 bases). Germline CDR1 MNHNS, CDR2 SASEGT. V shed 0 bases and J shed 3 bases, with 15 bases lying between them. The CDR3 runs to 17 residues. Written as DNA, the CDR3 is TGTGCCAGCAGTGAAGCGGGTGGGGGGGTTGGTGGAAACACCATATATTTT. Translating it yields CASSEAGGGVGGNTIYF.

The V call is TRBV28, the J call TRBJ2-1; D is tentatively TRBD1 or TRBD2 (6 bases each). Deletions cut 8 bases from V and 4 bases from J, with 12 bases between. CDR1 is MDHEN and CDR2 is SYDVKM in the germline V gene. This CDR3 has 13 residues. The CDR3 nucleotides are TGTGCCAGCGGGGCGGGGACATACAATGAGCAGTTCTTC. This gives the protein CASGAGTYNEQFF.

The V gene is TRBV2, the J gene TRBJ2-3; possible D gene TRBD2, 5 bases. CDR3 length equals 15 residues. In germline, CDR1 is SNHLY, CDR2 FYNNEI. The ends were cut back, 6 bases at V and 2 bases at J, with 15 bases in the middle. For the CDR3, the DNA is TGTGCCAGCAGAGGTTCGAGGGTACTCACAGATACGCAGTATTTT. Translation gives CASRGSRVLTDTQYF.

This chain uses TRBV9 with TRBJ1-6; D unclear. The CDR3 extends over 14 amino acids. The germline gives CDR1 SGDLS, CDR2 YYNGEE. V dropped 3 bases and J dropped 9 bases, with 13 bases sitting between them. The DNA of the CDR3 is TGTGCCAGCAGCGCGACGGGAGGGAGTTCACCCCTCCACTTT. Its translation is CASSATGGSSPLHF.

The chain's CDR3 is CASSPLGAEEAFF. The DNA of the CDR3 is TGTGCCAGCAGCCCCCTGGGCGCAGAGGAAGCTTTCTTT. The chain combines TRBV27 with TRBJ1-1; D uncertain. CDR1 is MNHEY and CDR2 is SMNVEV in the germline V gene (reference sequence). The V end lost 6 bases, the J end lost 8 bases, and 16 bases lay between the germline ends. The length of the CDR3 is 13 residues.

This chain links TRBV4-1 with TRBJ1-1, with 7 nucleotides matching TRBD1. J was trimmed by 1 base and V by 1 base; bases with no gene match: 12. Germline-derived CDR1 and CDR2 are MGHRA and YSYEKL. The CDR3 has 18 residues. This chain's CDR3 is CASSQVGTGEVWNTEAFF. Written as DNA, the CDR3 is TGCGCCAGCAGCCAAGTCGGCACAGGGGAGGTTTGGAACACTGAAGCTTTCTTT.

This clone has just one count. The gene calls are TRBV13 and TRBJ1-3; D is uncertain. This CDR3 comprises 12 residues. V shed 3 bases and J shed 9 bases, with 9 bases lying between them. Per germline, CDR1 PRHDT and CDR2 FYEKMQ (reference sequence). The CDR3 coding sequence is TGTGCCAGCAGCTTCCAGGCCAGCACCATATATTTT. Translation gives CASSFQASTIYF. Filled out from reference TRBV13 and TRBJ1-3, the complete variable domain reads AAGVIQSPRHLIKEKRETATLKCYPIPRHDTVYWYQQGPGQDPQFLISFYEKMQSDKGSIPDRFSAQQFSDYHSELNMSSLELGDSALYFCASSFQASTIYFGEGSWLTVV.